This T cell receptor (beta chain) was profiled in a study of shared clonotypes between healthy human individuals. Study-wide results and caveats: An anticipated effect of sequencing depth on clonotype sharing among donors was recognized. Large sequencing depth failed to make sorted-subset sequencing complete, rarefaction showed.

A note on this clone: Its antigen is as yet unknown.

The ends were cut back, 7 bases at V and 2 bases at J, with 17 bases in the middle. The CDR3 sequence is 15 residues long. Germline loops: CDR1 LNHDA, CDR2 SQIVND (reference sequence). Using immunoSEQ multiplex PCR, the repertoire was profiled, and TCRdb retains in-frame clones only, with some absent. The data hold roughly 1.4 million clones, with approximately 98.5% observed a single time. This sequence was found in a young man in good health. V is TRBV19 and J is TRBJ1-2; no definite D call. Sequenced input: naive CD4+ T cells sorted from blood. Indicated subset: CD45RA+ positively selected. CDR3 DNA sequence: TGTGCCAGTAAGGACTTCCCCGCGCCCAACTATGGCTACACCTTC. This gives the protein CASKDFPAPNYGYTF. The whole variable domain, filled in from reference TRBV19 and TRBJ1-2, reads DGGITQSPKYLFRKEGQNVTLSCEQNLNHDAMYWYRQDPGQGLRLIYYSQIVNDFQKGDIAEGYSVSREKKESFPLTVTSAQKNPTAFYLCASKDFPAPNYGYTFGSGTRLTVV.